The rows below give T cell receptor beta chains drawn from one sample of a study of cytomegalovirus exposure and HLA in healthy donors. Method: immunoSEQ multiplex PCR; TCRdb's copy keeps in-frame clones and lacks some. The sample shows around 120,000 clones, around three quarters of them seen only once. Sequenced sample: PBMCs. These receptors originate from a woman aged 25-40 years in good health and CMV-seropositive. CDR3s leave out the opening cysteine and the closing phenylalanine or tryptophan. The order of the fields is D gene, V gene, J gene, CDR3 protein. A D gene is named only where the DNA matches it firmly.

D: TRBD2
V: TRBV4-1
J: TRBJ2-1
CDR3: ASSQGASGGALLAQF

D: NA
V: TRBV7-9
J: TRBJ2-5
CDR3: ASSLSPQETQY

D: NA
V: TRBV9
J: TRBJ2-1
CDR3: ASSVISGNEQF

D: NA
V: TRBV7-2
J: TRBJ2-3
CDR3: ASSPGGSSTDTQY

D: TRBD1
V: TRBV4-1
J: TRBJ1-5
CDR3: ASSQFGTGGAGQPQH

D: TRBD1
V: TRBV28
J: TRBJ1-5
CDR3: ASTPGGKGNQPQH

D: TRBD2
V: TRBV7-2
J: TRBJ2-1
CDR3: ASSLSSGGRYNEQF

D: NA
V: TRBV28
J: TRBJ1-5
CDR3: RVGQPNQPQH

D: NA
V: TRBV21-1
J: TRBJ1-1
CDR3: ASSLHRGQNTEAF

D: TRBD1
V: TRBV30
J: TRBJ1-2
CDR3: AWPGDSGGAGGYT

D: NA
V: TRBV28
J: TRBJ1-6
CDR3: ASSFKSPLH

D: NA
V: TRBV28
J: TRBJ2-5
CDR3: ASSLLSEQY

D: NA
V: TRBV6-1
J: TRBJ1-1
CDR3: ASSPYTEAF

D: TRBD2
V: TRBV27
J: TRBJ2-3
CDR3: ASSYLSGGGTDTQY

D: NA
V: TRBV9
J: TRBJ2-7
CDR3: ASSPGGGVHYEQY

D: TRBD1
V: TRBV6-6
J: TRBJ1-4
CDR3: ASTDRGGEKLF

D: TRBD1
V: TRBV5-1
J: TRBJ2-1
CDR3: ASSSQGAQYNEQF

D: NA
V: TRBV29-1
J: TRBJ2-1
CDR3: SATVSNEQF

D: TRBD1
V: TRBV7-9
J: TRBJ1-3
CDR3: ASSLSTGVLGNTIY

D: NA
V: TRBV19
J: TRBJ1-1
CDR3: ASSRDNVNTEAF

D: TRBD1
V: TRBV7-6
J: TRBJ1-2
CDR3: ASSATGPLRRESGYT

D: NA
V: TRBV4-1
J: TRBJ2-1
CDR3: ASSQAASSYNEQF

D: TRBD1
V: TRBV29-1
J: NA
CDR3: SVYRGPYEQY

D: TRBD2
V: TRBV27
J: TRBJ2-5
CDR3: ASSLAGGQETQY

D: TRBD1
V: TRBV6-5
J: TRBJ2-7
CDR3: ASRDGTGGGEQY

D: TRBD1
V: TRBV30
J: TRBJ1-4
CDR3: AWSVPRQGGEKLF

D: TRBD2
V: TRBV28
J: TRBJ2-6
CDR3: ASTLSGGPISGANVLT

D: TRBD2
V: TRBV5-1
J: TRBJ2-1
CDR3: ASSLELAGGPHNEQF

D: NA
V: TRBV28
J: TRBJ2-7
CDR3: ATAGPTTYEQY

D: NA
V: TRBV5-1
J: TRBJ2-3
CDR3: ASRFVAEVYTQY

D: NA
V: TRBV5-4
J: TRBJ1-4
CDR3: ASSSRREDEKLF

D: TRBD1
V: TRBV19
J: TRBJ1-2
CDR3: ASSRQGASYGYT

D: NA
V: TRBV4-1
J: TRBJ1-4
CDR3: ASSQLGGVREKLF

D: TRBD2
V: TRBV28
J: TRBJ2-4
CDR3: ASSLAGGYGDIQY

D: NA
V: TRBV5-5
J: TRBJ2-3
CDR3: ASSPPGLRTDTQY

D: TRBD1
V: TRBV28
J: TRBJ2-1
CDR3: ASSLQGAGEQF

D: NA
V: TRBV4-3
J: TRBJ1-4
CDR3: ASSQDTGYRANEKLF

D: TRBD1
V: TRBV9
J: TRBJ2-7
CDR3: ASSTSTGIGYEQY

D: TRBD1
V: TRBV4-1
J: TRBJ1-1
CDR3: ASNSGTVHTEAF

D: NA
V: TRBV7-9
J: TRBJ2-7
CDR3: ASSTGKSVEQY

D: TRBD1
V: TRBV6-5
J: TRBJ2-1
CDR3: ASSRDSQYNEQF

D: TRBD2
V: TRBV6-1
J: TRBJ2-5
CDR3: ASSEYWGTNQETQY

D: TRBD2
V: TRBV7-9
J: TRBJ2-3
CDR3: ASSLEPSLAGETDTQY

D: TRBD1
V: TRBV30
J: TRBJ1-6
CDR3: AWIPRGRSNSPLH

D: TRBD2
V: TRBV7-6
J: TRBJ2-2
CDR3: ASSLVAGDHTGELF

D: TRBD2
V: TRBV9
J: TRBJ2-1
CDR3: ASQRLRGGSYNEQF

D: TRBD2
V: TRBV6-1
J: TRBJ2-7
CDR3: ASSERVAGGFYEQY

D: TRBD1
V: TRBV9
J: TRBJ2-1
CDR3: ASTRGQGEHEQF